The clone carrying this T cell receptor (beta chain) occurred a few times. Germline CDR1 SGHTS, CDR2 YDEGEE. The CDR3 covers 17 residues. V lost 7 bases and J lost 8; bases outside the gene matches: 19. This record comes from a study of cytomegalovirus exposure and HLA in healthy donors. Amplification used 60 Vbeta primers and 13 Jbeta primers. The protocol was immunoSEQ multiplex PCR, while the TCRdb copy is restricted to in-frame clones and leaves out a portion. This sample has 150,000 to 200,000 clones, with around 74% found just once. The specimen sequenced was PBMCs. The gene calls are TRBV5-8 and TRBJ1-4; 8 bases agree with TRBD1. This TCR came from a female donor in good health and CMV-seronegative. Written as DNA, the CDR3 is TGTGCCAGCGGCTCCCCCCTGCAGGGGGCATGGGGAGAAAAACTGTTTTTT. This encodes CASGSPLQGAWGEKLFF.